This paragraph covers one TCR beta chain sequence. Its antigen is unidentified. Every bit of the isolated RNA underwent reverse transcription, so sequencing read expressed TCRB transcripts. Using immunoSEQ multiplex PCR, the repertoire was profiled, and TCRdb retains in-frame clones only, with some absent. The repertoire holds 150,000 to 200,000 clones, with around 63% as singletons. The data were taken from a study of beta chain features in type 1 diabetes. Trimming took 4 bases from V and 1 from J; bases not matched to a gene: 3. CDR1 and CDR2 from the germline V gene are LGHNA and YSLEER. This CDR3 has 14 amino acids. Whole-study results and caveats: Naive, central memory and Treg TCRB repertoires seemed to resemble each other more closely in patients than they did in healthy donors. Patients with Type 1 diabetes showed moderately but significantly shorter TCRB CDR3s in all four CD4+ subsets.

Source material: naive CD4+ T cells from blood. This TCR was recovered from a man aged 30-40 years with type 1 diabetes. The chain carries TRBV4-3 and TRBJ2-5; 7 nucleotides line up with TRBD1. The DNA of the CDR3 is TGCGCCAGCAGCCGGACAGGAATCCAAGAGACCCAGTACTTC. Amino acid sequence: CASSRTGIQETQYF.